This entry is about one T cell receptor (beta chain). Its antigen is unknown. These data come from a study of immune cell composition in non-small cell lung cancer. Across the study: Most cases were lung adenocarcinoma or squamous cell carcinoma. Study results and caveats: Clones >0.5% enriched in tumour were rarer in adenocarcinoma (around 35%) than squamous (about 80%). Overall clonality, unlike maximal tumour-associated clone frequency, did not predict TIL reactivity.

Profiling relied on immunoSEQ multiplex PCR, and the TCRdb table lists in-frame clones only, not all of them. Of 1,500 to 2,000 clones in the sample, 65% were seen once. Normal lung was sampled as far from the tumour as possible, at least 3 cm. Template was genomic DNA from frozen, unsorted single-cell suspensions. The specimen was non-adjacent lung tissue. This sequence was found in a human donor with non-small cell lung cancer.

This CDR3 is CASTSTGNDEQFF. In DNA form, the CDR3 reads TGCGCCAGCACCTCGACAGGGAATGATGAGCAGTTCTTC. This chain links TRBV23-1 with TRBJ2-1, with 7 nucleotides matching TRBD1. TRBV23-1 is placed among ORFs of uncertain function. The CDR3 totals 13 residues. The V gene end was trimmed by 7 bases and the J gene end by 8 bases; junction bases not matched to a gene: 8.